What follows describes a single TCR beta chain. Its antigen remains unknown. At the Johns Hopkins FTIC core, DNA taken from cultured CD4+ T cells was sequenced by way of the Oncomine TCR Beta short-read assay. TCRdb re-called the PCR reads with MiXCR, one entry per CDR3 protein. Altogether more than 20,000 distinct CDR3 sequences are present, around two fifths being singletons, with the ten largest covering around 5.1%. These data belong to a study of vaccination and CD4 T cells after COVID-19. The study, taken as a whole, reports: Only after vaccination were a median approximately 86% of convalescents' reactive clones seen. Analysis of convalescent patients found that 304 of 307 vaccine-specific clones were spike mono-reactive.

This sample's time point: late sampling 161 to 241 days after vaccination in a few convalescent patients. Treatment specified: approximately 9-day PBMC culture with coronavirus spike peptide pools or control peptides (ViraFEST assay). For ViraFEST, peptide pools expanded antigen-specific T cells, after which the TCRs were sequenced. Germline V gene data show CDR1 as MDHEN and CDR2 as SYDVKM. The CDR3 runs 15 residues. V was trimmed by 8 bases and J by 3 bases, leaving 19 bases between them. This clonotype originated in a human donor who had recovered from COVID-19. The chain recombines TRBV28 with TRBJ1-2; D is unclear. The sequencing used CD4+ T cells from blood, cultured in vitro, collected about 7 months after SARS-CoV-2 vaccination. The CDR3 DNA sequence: TGTGCCAGCTCTTTCCCCTCCCAGCCATACTATGGCTACACCTTC. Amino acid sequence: CASSFPSQPYYGYTF.